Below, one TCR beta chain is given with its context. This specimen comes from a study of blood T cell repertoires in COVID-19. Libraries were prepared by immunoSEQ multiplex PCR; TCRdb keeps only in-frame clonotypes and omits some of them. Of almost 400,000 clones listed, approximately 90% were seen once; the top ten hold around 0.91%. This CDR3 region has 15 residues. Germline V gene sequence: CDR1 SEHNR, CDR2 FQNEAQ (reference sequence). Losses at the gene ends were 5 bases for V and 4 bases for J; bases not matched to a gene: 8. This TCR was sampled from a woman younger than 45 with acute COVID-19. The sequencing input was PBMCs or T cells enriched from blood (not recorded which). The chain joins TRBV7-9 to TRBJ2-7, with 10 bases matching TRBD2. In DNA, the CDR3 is TGTGCCAGCAGCCTCAGCGGGGGGGCCGGATACGAGCAGTACTTC. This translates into CASSLSGGAGYEQYF.